This TCR beta chain was sequenced for a study of CD4 and CD8 cells across lung adenocarcinoma regions. There are a few counts of this clonotype. This CDR3 is 12 amino acids long. The germline CDR1 and CDR2 sequences are SGHNT and YYREEE (reference sequence). The junction had 5 bases not matched to a gene; V was cut back by 4 bases and J by 8 bases. TCRdb reprocessed the PCR reads with MiXCR, giving one entry per CDR3 protein. Here the sample spans 5,500 to 6,500 distinct CDR3 sequences, around 49% being singletons. Samples came from patients with localized non-small cell lung adenocarcinoma. The specimen sequenced was CD8+ T cells from the margin of a lung tumor. The chain joins TRBV5-4 to TRBJ2-5; TRBD2 agrees at 7 bases. This sequence originates from a male donor with lung adenocarcinoma. The CD4 and CD8 labels of this study may be unreliable. The CDR3 DNA follows: TGTGCCAGCAGCGGGAGGGAGAGAACCCAGTACTTC. Translation: CASSGRERTQYF.